The 29 T cell receptor beta chains in this list originate from one sample, sequenced in a study of identical twins (dated by TCRdb to the mid-2010s). The protocol used for the library was 5' RACE. TCRdb records Illumina HiSeq 2000 as the sequencer. The public sequencing data were trimmed at Q25 with fastp and processed into clonotypes with MiXCR by TCRdb, which kept only in-frame beta chains. A single entry per CDR3 protein holds the most common genes and DNA from its merged rows. The sample records approximately 300,000 distinct CDR3 sequences, just under 9.5% of which are singletons. Approximately 6.6% of the sample is held by the ten biggest clonotypes. This same sample was also part of a study on yellow fever vaccine responses in identical twins.

The sequencing input was CD8+ T cells sorted from blood. Receptors were obtained from a woman aged 18-30 years in good health.

This clonotype was found many times. The CDR3 bases are TGTGCCAGCAGTCCCTGGGCGGGGGCCGACGTGGAGCAGTACTTC. This gives the protein CASSPWAGADVEQYF. The genes are TRBV12-3 or TRBV12-4 and TRBJ2-7; perhaps TRBD2 as D (7 bases). This CDR3 has 15 residues. V lost 5 bases and J lost 7, with 21 bases in between.

This clonotype has a count of ten or more. The chain couples TRBV10-1 to TRBJ2-7; TRBD2 agrees at 8 bases. CDR1 and CDR2 from the germline V gene are WNHNN and SYGVQD (reference sequence). Trimming took 3 bases from V and 5 from J; bases not matched to a gene: 9. The CDR3 length is 15 residues. This chain's CDR3 is CASSEISAGADEQYF. The CDR3 coding sequence is TGCGCCAGCAGTGAAATATCAGCGGGAGCTGACGAGCAGTACTTC.

This clonotype came up a few times. The chain has TRBV29-1 and TRBJ2-7; 12 bases are a match to TRBD1. V dropped 7 bases and J dropped 1; count of bases not matched to a gene: 14. The CDR3 totals 17 residues. The germline CDR1 and CDR2 sequences are SQVTM and ANQGSEA. The CDR3 bases are TGCAGCGCCCTTGGTGGGACAGGGGGCCTCAAGTCCTACGAGCAGTACTTC. This gives the protein CSALGGTGGLKSYEQYF.

This clonotype turned up a few times. The gene calls are TRBV5-1 and TRBJ1-1; 8 nucleotides match TRBD1. The CDR3 is 14 amino acids. V gave up 5 bases and J gave up 4 bases; unmatched junction bases: 7. CDR1 is SGHRS and CDR2 is YFSETQ in the germline V gene. CDR3 sequence: CASRWTGLGTEAFF. The CDR3 nucleotides read TGCGCCAGCAGATGGACAGGGTTGGGCACTGAAGCTTTCTTT.

This clonotype was counted ten times or more. The chain employs TRBV29-1 and TRBJ1-2, with D uncertain. The CDR3 extends over 14 amino acids. CDR1 is SQVTM, CDR2 ANQGSEA, per germline. V lost 7 bases and J 2 bases, leaving 17 bases between the germline ends. The CDR3 protein is CSAAPSEGNYGYTF. The DNA for the CDR3 is TGCAGCGCTGCCCCTAGTGAGGGAAACTATGGCTACACCTTC.

The chain carries TRBV7-9 and TRBJ2-5, with 7 bases lining up with TRBD2. The CDR3 has 16 amino acids. V lost 8 bases and J lost 5; bases outside the gene matches: 17. From germline, CDR1 is SEHNR and CDR2 FQNEAQ (reference sequence). The CDR3: CASRTSGESRPETQYF. The CDR3 coding sequence is TGTGCCAGCCGGACAAGCGGGGAGTCCCGCCCGGAGACCCAGTACTTC.

This clonotype has a count of ten or more. The CDR3: CASSPGSGLAGPNTGELFF. CDR3 DNA: TGTGCCAGCAGCCCAGGCTCGGGACTAGCGGGCCCTAACACCGGGGAGCTGTTTTTT. The chain joins TRBV11-2 to TRBJ2-2, with 12 bases that match TRBD2. The V and J ends lost 5 bases and 2 bases, in that order; junction bases with no gene match: 12. CDR1 and CDR2 (germline): SGHAT, FQNNGV. The CDR3 extends over 19 amino acids.

The CDR3 DNA follows: TGCAGCGTTCCGGGGACAGGGATTAATCAGCCCCAGCATTTT. It specifies CSVPGTGINQPQHF. The chain joins TRBV29-1 to TRBJ1-5; 9 bases agree with TRBD1. Germline V gives CDR1 SQVTM, CDR2 ANQGSEA. The V gene end was trimmed by 5 bases and the J gene end by 4 bases; junction bases not matched to a gene: 6. There are 14 residues in the CDR3. The full variable domain, completed using reference TRBV29-1 and TRBJ1-5, is SAVISQKPSRDICQRGTSLTIQCQVDSQVTMMFWYRQQPGQSLTLIATANQGSEATYESGFVIDKFPISRPNLTFSTLTVSNMSPEDSSIYLCSVPGTGINQPQHFGDGTRLSIL.

The chain has TRBV10-1 and TRBJ2-3; 9 bases align to TRBD2. The germline V gene has CDR1 WNHNN and CDR2 SYGVQD (reference sequence). The CDR3 has 18 amino acids. J gave up 0 bases and V 3 bases, and 10 bases lay outside the gene matches. The CDR3 coding sequence is TGCGCCAGCAGTGATTTTCCCGGAACTAGCGGGAGCACAGATACGCAGTATTTT. Its translation is CASSDFPGTSGSTDTQYF.

The chain has TRBV27 and TRBJ2-5; D gene uncertain. V gave up 2 bases and J gave up 5 bases, with 12 bases separating them. CDR1 and CDR2 from the germline V gene are MNHEY and SMNVEV (reference sequence). This CDR3 is 14 amino acids long. This chain's CDR3 is CASSLNPGLETQYF. CDR3 in DNA: TGTGCCAGCAGTTTAAACCCCGGTCTGGAGACCCAGTACTTC.

This clonotype was observed many times. The rearrangement joins TRBV6-1 to TRBJ2-3, with D possibly TRBD1 on 5 matching bases. CDR1 and CDR2 (germline): MNHNS, SASEGT. V was clipped by 6 bases and J by 0 bases, with 13 bases between them. This CDR3 region has 15 residues. The DNA for the CDR3 is TGTGCCAGCAGCCTTTATCGACAGAGCACAGATACGCAGTATTTT. Translated: CASSLYRQSTDTQYF.

The rearrangement joins TRBV6-5 to TRBJ2-2; a possible D gene is TRBD2 (7 bases). V dropped 2 bases and J dropped 3 bases, with 13 bases sitting between them. The CDR3 extends over 16 amino acids. Germline lookup yields CDR1 MNHEY and CDR2 SVGAGI. CDR3 sequence reads: CASSYLGGPYTGELFF. CDR3 nucleotide sequence: TGTGCCAGCAGTTACCTCGGGGGGCCGTACACCGGGGAGCTGTTTTTT.

The chain carries TRBV6-5 and TRBJ2-6, with TRBD1 as a possible D gene (6 bases). Per the germline V gene, CDR1 is MNHEY and CDR2 is SVGAGI. Trimming took off 0 bases at V and 0 bases at J, with 12 bases between the two ends. CDR3 length: 18 amino acids. Here the CDR3 reads CASSYSSGAPSGANVLTF. CDR3 sequence (DNA): TGTGCCAGCAGTTACTCTTCAGGGGCTCCCTCTGGGGCCAACGTCCTGACTTTC.

This chain links TRBV9 with TRBJ1-2; weak D call: TRBD1 (6 bases). Germline assignment: CDR1 SGDLS and CDR2 YYNGEE. There are 18 residues in the CDR3. The ends were cut back, 0 bases at V and 5 bases at J, with 23 bases in the middle. CDR3 DNA: TGTGCCAGCAGCGTAGGGTACAGGGTCCCTCCAGATCCTTATGGCTACACCTTC. Encoded protein: CASSVGYRVPPDPYGYTF.

This clonotype has just a few counts. The chain links TRBV7-2 to TRBJ2-3; 9 bases match TRBD1. Germline lookup yields CDR1 SGHTA and CDR2 FQGNSA. The CDR3 is 15 residues long. V gave up 3 bases and J gave up 4 bases; unmatched junction bases: 5. CDR3: CASSFLTGGSDTQYF. The CDR3, as DNA: TGTGCCAGCAGCTTTTTGACAGGGGGTTCAGATACGCAGTATTTT.

This clonotype was seen repeatedly, ten times or more. This rearrangement joins TRBV7-6 to TRBJ2-7; no firm D call. V lost 1 base to trimming and J lost 0 bases, with 7 bases between them. There are 14 residues in the CDR3. Per germline, CDR1 SGHVS and CDR2 FNYEAQ. The CDR3 sequence is CASSLGLGSYEQYF. The CDR3 coding sequence is TGTGCCAGCAGCTTAGGTTTGGGCTCCTACGAGCAGTACTTC.

The CDR3 region is CASITRGVETQYF. The CDR3, as DNA: TGTGCCAGCATTACCAGGGGGGTGGAGACCCAGTACTTC. The rearrangement links TRBV6-6 to TRBJ2-5; D possibly corresponds to TRBD1 (7 bases). Trimming removed 7 bases at V and 5 bases at J, with 14 bases between. The CDR3 spans 13 residues. The germline gives CDR1 MNHNY, CDR2 SVGAGI (reference sequence).

This clonotype has just a few counts. This chain links TRBV7-3 with TRBJ2-7; D remains unclear. V was cut by 2 bases and J by 2 bases, with 10 bases left in between. The CDR3 has 14 amino acids. CDR1 is SGHTA, CDR2 FQGTGA, per germline. The CDR3 region has the DNA TGTGCCAGCAGCTTAGGGCCGGTCCCCTACGAGCAGTACTTC. It encodes CASSLGPVPYEQYF.

The CDR3 sequence is CASSYERVEVTGELFF. Written as DNA, the CDR3 is TGTGCCAGCAGTTACGAAAGGGTTGAGGTCACCGGGGAGCTGTTTTTT. This chain uses TRBV6-5 with TRBJ2-2, with unresolved D. V was trimmed by 2 bases and J by 4 bases, leaving 14 bases between them. The CDR3 has 16 amino acids. Looked up from germline, CDR1 is MNHEY and CDR2 is SVGAGI.

The chain is built from TRBV4-3 and TRBJ1-2, with 10 bases aligning to TRBD1. J gave up 4 bases and V 0 bases, and 2 bases lay outside the gene matches. This CDR3 spans 15 amino acids. CDR1 is LGHNA and CDR2 is YSLEER in the germline V gene. CDR3 nucleotide sequence: TGCGCCAGCAGCCAAGATAGGGACAGGGGCTATGGCTACACCTTC. Encoded protein: CASSQDRDRGYGYTF.

The chain recombines TRBV7-9 with TRBJ2-7; a weak D match, TRBD1 (6 bases). The CDR3 runs to 13 residues. The germline CDR1 and CDR2 sequences are SEHNR and FQNEAQ (reference sequence). Trimming took 5 bases from V and 6 from J, leaving 14 bases between them. This CDR3 reads CASSPPAGVEQYF. The CDR3 nucleotides read TGTGCCAGCAGCCCCCCGGCAGGGGTCGAGCAGTACTTC.

V gene TRBV7-9 combines with J gene TRBJ2-1; D uncertain. The CDR3 runs to 13 residues. Germline lookup yields CDR1 SEHNR and CDR2 FQNEAQ (reference sequence). Trimming removed 5 bases from V and 6 bases from J, with 11 bases in between. CDR3 sequence reads: CASSPWTPNEQFF. In DNA form, the CDR3 reads TGTGCCAGCAGCCCCTGGACCCCCAATGAGCAGTTCTTC.

At least ten counts were recorded for this clonotype. The chain carries TRBV29-1 and TRBJ2-1; 14 bases are shared with TRBD2. V shed 2 bases and J 8 bases; nucleotides not matched to a gene: 11. Germline V gene data show CDR1 as SQVTM and CDR2 as ANQGSEA. The CDR3 runs 17 residues. This CDR3 reads CSVETRLAGGPRYEQFF. For the CDR3, the DNA is TGCAGCGTTGAAACTCGACTAGCGGGAGGGCCAAGATATGAGCAGTTCTTC.

This clonotype has at least ten counts. The chain employs TRBV12-3 or TRBV12-4 and TRBJ2-1; TRBD2 matches 8 bases. The length of the CDR3 is 15 residues. Trimming removed 6 bases from V and 2 bases from J; junction bases left unmatched: 6. DNA of the CDR3: TGTGCCAGCAGCCCGGGAGCGGGGGCCTACAATGAGCAGTTCTTC. This translates into CASSPGAGAYNEQFF.

This clonotype was detected ten times or more. This chain links TRBV20-1 with TRBJ1-6; 7 bases are a match to TRBD1. CDR1 is DFQATT, CDR2 SNEGSKA, per germline (reference sequence). The CDR3 totals 15 residues. J lost 7 bases, V lost 3 bases, and 9 bases had no gene match. CDR3 DNA: TGCAGTGCTAGTTTCGCTAAACAGGGGAATTCACCCCTCCACTTT. It encodes CSASFAKQGNSPLHF.

The chain recombines TRBV6-2 or TRBV6-3 with TRBJ1-4; no firm D call. Germline lookup yields CDR1 MNHEY and CDR2 SVGEGT. V lost 6 bases to trimming and J lost 8 bases, with 13 bases between them. The CDR3 totals 13 residues. The CDR3 DNA is TGTGCCAGCAGCCAAGCAGTCTTCGAAAAACTGTTTTTT. As protein: CASSQAVFEKLFF.

This clonotype was observed at least ten times. V is TRBV6-2 or TRBV6-3 and J is TRBJ1-2; the D gene is possibly TRBD1 (6 bases). Germline V CDR1 and CDR2: MNHEY, SVGEGT. Deletions cut 8 bases from V and 4 bases from J, with 35 bases between. This CDR3 comprises 20 residues. The chain's CDR3 is CASLMGHGLSGDEATYGYTF. The CDR3 region has the DNA TGTGCCAGCTTGATGGGACACGGGCTTTCGGGCGACGAGGCTACCTATGGCTACACCTTC.

This clonotype was seen only a few times. This chain connects TRBV4-2 to TRBJ2-5, with D tentatively TRBD2 (5 bases). Trimming took off 0 bases at V and 3 bases at J, with 8 bases between the two ends. CDR3 length: 14 amino acids. Germline values: CDR1 LGHNA, CDR2 YNFKEQ. The CDR3 sequence is CASSQDMREETQYF. Here the CDR3 DNA reads TGTGCCAGCAGCCAAGATATGAGGGAAGAGACCCAGTACTTC.

This clonotype was seen a few times. The genes are TRBV4-3 and TRBJ2-1; 9 nucleotides align to TRBD2. J lost 8 bases, V lost 1 base, and 6 bases had no gene match. CDR1 LGHNA and CDR2 YSLEER come from the germline V gene. This CDR3 contains 15 residues. In nucleotides, the CDR3 is TGCGCCAGCAGCCAAGTGAGACTAGCGGAGGATGAGCAGTTCTTC. It translates to CASSQVRLAEDEQFF.